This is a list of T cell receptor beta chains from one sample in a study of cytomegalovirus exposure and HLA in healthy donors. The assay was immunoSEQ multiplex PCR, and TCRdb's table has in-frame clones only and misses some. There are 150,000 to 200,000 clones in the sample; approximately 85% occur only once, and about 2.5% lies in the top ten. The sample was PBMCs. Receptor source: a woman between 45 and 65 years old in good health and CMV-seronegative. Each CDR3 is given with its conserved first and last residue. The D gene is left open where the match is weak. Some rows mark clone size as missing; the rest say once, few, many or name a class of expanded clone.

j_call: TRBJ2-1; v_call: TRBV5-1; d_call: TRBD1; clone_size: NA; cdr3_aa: CASQAGGTGGNEQFF; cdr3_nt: TGCGCCAGCCAGGCAGGAGGGACAGGCGGCAATGAGCAGTTCTTC
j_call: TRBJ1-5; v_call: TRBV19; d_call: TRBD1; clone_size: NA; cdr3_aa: CASSRGTGVSGNQPQHF; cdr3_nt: TGTGCCAGTAGTCGAGGGACAGGGGTTTCAGGCAATCAGCCCCAGCATTTT
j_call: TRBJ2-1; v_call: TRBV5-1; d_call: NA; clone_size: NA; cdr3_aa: CASSPQYNEQFF; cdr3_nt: TGCGCCAGCAGCCCCCAGTACAATGAGCAGTTCTTC
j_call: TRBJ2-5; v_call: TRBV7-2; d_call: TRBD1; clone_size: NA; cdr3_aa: CASSLTDREIQYF; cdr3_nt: TGTGCCAGCAGCCTGACGGACAGGGAGATCCAGTACTTC
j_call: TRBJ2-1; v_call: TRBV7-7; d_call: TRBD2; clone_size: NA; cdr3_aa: CASSLGTSGRDEQFF; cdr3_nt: TGTGCCAGCAGCCTCGGGACTAGCGGGAGAGATGAGCAGTTCTTC
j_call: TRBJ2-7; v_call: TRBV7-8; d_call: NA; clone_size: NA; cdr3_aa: CASSPQGSEQYF; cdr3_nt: TGTGCCAGCAGCCCACAGGGAAGCGAGCAGTACTTC
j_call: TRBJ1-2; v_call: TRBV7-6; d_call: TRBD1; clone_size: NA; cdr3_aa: CASSNRDRGPTANYGYTF; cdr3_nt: TGTGCCAGCAGCAACCGGGACAGGGGGCCTACGGCTAACTATGGCTACACCTTC
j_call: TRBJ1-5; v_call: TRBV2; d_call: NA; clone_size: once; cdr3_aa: CASSLQGNQPQHF; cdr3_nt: TGTGCCAGCAGTCTCCAGGGAAATCAGCCCCAGCATTTT
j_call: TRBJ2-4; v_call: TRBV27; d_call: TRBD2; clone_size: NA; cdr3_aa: CASKEGLGGNIQYF; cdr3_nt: TGTGCCAGCAAGGAGGGACTAGGGGGAAACATTCAGTACTTC
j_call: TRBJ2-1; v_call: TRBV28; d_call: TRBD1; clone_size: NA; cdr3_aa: CAFGAGGRNEQFF; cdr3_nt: TGTGCCTTTGGGGCAGGGGGCCGAAATGAGCAGTTCTTC
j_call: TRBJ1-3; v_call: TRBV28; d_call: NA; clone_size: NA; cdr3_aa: CASSRLGCSGNTIYF; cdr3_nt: TGTGCCAGCAGTAGACTAGGGTGTTCTGGAAACACCATATATTTT
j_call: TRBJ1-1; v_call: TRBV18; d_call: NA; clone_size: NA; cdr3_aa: CASSQSSDSEAFF; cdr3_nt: TGTGCCAGCTCACAATCCTCGGACAGTGAAGCTTTCTTT
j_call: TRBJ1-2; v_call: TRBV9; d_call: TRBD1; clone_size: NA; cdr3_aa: CASSRGDRGLGYTF; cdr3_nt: TGTGCCAGCAGCCGAGGAGACAGGGGTTTGGGCTACACCTTC
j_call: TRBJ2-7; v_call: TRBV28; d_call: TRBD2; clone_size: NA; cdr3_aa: CASRPARTSGRSYSYEQYF; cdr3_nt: TGTGCCAGCAGACCAGCCCGGACTAGCGGGAGGTCCTACTCCTACGAGCAGTACTTC
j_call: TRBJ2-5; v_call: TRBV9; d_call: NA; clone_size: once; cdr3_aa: CASSVGQQIGTQYF; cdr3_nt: TGTGCCAGCAGCGTAGGTCAACAGATTGGGACCCAGTACTTC
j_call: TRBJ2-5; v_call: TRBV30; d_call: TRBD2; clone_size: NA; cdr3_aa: CAWSISRRTSGRNKETQYF; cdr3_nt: TGTGCCTGGAGTATTTCCCGGAGGACTAGCGGGAGGAATAAAGAGACCCAGTACTTC
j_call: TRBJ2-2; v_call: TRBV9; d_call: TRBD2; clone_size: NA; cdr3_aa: CASSVGEGRDSPGELFF; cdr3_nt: TGTGCCAGCAGCGTAGGGGAGGGCAGGGACTCTCCCGGGGAGCTGTTTTTT
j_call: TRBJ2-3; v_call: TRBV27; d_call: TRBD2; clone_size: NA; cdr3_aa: CATKGLAGKTSTDTQYF; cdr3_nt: TGTGCCACGAAAGGACTAGCGGGAAAAACTAGCACAGATACGCAGTATTTT
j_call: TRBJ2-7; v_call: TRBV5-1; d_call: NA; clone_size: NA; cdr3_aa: CASSLAWGDEQYF; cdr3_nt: TGCGCCAGCAGCTTGGCGTGGGGAGACGAGCAGTACTTC
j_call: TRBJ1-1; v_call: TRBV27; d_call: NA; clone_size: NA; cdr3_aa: CASSRYRAPTEAFF; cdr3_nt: TGTGCCAGCAGTAGATACAGGGCCCCCACTGAAGCTTTCTTT
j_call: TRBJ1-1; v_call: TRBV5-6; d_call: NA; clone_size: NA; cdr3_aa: CASSFNEEKAFF; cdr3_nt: TGTGCCAGCAGCTTCAATGAGGAAAAAGCTTTCTTT
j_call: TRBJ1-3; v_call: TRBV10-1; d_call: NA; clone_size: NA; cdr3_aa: CASSESTGDGNTIYF; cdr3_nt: TGCGCCAGCAGTGAGTCGACCGGGGATGGAAACACCATATATTTT
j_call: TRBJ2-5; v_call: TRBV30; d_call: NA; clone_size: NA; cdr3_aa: CAWSQQETQYF; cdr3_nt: TGTGCCTGGAGTCAACAAGAGACCCAGTACTTC
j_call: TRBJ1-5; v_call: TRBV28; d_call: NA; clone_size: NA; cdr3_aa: CASSQIIDLRGNQPQHF; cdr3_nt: TGTGCCAGCAGTCAAATCATAGACTTGAGGGGCAATCAGCCCCAGCATTTT
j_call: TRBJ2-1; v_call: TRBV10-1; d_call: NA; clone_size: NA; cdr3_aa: CASSEPETRNEQFF; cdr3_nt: TGCGCCAGCAGTGAACCCGAGACTAGGAATGAGCAGTTCTTC
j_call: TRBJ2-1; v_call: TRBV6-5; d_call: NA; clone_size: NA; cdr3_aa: CASSYSRSLVYNEQFF; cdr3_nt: TGTGCCAGCAGTTACTCGAGGTCGCTAGTCTACAATGAGCAGTTCTTC
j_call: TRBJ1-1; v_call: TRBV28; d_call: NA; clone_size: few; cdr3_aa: CASSSRGVRNTEAFF; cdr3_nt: TGTGCCAGCAGTTCCCGGGGGGTAAGAAACACTGAAGCTTTCTTT
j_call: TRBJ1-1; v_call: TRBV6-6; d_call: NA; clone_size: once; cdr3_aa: CASRKGHPNTEAFF; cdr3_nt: TGTGCCAGCAGGAAGGGACACCCGAACACTGAAGCTTTCTTT
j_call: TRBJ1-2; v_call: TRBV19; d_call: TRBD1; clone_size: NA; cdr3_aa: CASIGDSERGYTF; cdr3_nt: TGTGCCAGTATAGGGGACAGCGAGCGCGGCTACACCTTC
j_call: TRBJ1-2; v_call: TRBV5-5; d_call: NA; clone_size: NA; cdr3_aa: CASSTTWGGEGYTF; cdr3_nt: TGTGCCAGCAGCACAACCTGGGGGGGTGAAGGCTACACCTTC
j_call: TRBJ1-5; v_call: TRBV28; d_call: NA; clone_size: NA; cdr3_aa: CASSPMRQPQHF; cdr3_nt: TGTGCCAGCAGTCCCATGAGGCAGCCCCAGCATTTT
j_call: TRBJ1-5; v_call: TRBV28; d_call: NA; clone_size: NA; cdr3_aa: CASSFAVDSNQPQHF; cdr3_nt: TGTGCCAGCAGTTTTGCAGTCGATAGCAATCAGCCCCAGCATTTT
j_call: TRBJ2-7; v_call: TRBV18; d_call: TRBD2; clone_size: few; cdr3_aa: CASSPRTSGGNEQYF; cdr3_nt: TGTGCCAGCTCACCGAGGACTAGCGGGGGAAACGAGCAGTACTTC
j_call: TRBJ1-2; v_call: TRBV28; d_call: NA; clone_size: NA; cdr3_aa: CASRVRGYGYTF; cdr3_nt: TGTGCCAGCAGAGTCAGGGGCTATGGCTACACCTTC
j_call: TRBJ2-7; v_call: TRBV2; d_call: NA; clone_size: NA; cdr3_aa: CASRLVNSYEQYF; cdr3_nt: TGTGCCAGCAGACTGGTTAACTCCTACGAGCAGTACTTC
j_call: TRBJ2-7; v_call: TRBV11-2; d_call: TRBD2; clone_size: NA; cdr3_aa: CASSPWMPRLALYEQYF; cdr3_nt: TGTGCCAGCAGCCCTTGGATGCCCAGACTAGCCCTCTACGAGCAGTACTTC
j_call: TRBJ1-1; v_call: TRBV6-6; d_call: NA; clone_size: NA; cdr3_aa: CASSSQRSRDTEAFF; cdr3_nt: TGTGCCAGCAGTTCCCAGAGATCGCGGGACACTGAAGCTTTCTTT
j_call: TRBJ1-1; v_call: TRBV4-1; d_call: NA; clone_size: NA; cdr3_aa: CASSPYPTGNTEAFF; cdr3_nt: TGCGCCAGCAGCCCCTATCCGACAGGGAACACTGAAGCTTTCTTT
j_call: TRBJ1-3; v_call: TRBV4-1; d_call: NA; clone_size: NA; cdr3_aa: CASSQAGLSGNTIYF; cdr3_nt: TGCGCCAGCAGCCAAGCTGGACTCTCTGGAAACACCATATATTTT
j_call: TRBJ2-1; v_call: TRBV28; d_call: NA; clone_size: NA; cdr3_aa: CASSLTRCEQFF; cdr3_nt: TGTGCCAGCAGTCTCACGAGGTGTGAGCAGTTCTTC
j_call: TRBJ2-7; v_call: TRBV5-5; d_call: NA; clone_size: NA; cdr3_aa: CASSSLGGGYEQYF; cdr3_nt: TGTGCCAGCAGCTCTCTGGGAGGGGGCTACGAGCAGTACTTC
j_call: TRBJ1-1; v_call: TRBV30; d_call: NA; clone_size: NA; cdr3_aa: CAWSAGTLFREAFF; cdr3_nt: TGTGCCTGGAGCGCCGGGACATTGTTCCGTGAAGCTTTCTTT
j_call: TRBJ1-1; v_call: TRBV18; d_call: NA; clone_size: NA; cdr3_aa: CASSPLDVRGNTEAFF; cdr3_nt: TGTGCCAGCTCACCCCTCGACGTAAGAGGGAACACTGAAGCTTTCTTT
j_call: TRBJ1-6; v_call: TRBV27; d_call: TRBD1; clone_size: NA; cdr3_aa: CASSRDRGNSPLHF; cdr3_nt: TGTGCCAGCAGTAGGGACAGGGGAAATTCACCCCTCCACTTT
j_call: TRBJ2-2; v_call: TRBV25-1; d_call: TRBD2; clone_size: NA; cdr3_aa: CASSVAGGPAGELFF; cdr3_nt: TGTGCCAGCAGTGTAGCGGGAGGGCCTGCCGGGGAGCTGTTTTTT
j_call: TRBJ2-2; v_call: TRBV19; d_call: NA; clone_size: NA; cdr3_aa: CASSIDLPTGELFF; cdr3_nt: TGTGCCAGTAGTATAGATCTACCAACCGGGGAGCTGTTTTTT
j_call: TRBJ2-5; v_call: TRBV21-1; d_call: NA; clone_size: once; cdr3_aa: CASSKKGGSEETRGPQETQYF; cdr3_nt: TGTGCCAGCAGCAAAAAAGGGGGGAGCGAGGAAACTAGGGGGCCCCAAGAGACCCAGTACTTC
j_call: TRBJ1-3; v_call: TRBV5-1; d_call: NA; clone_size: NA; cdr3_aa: CASSLEAVASGNTIYF; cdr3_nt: TGCGCCAGCAGCTTGGAGGCGGTCGCCTCTGGAAACACCATATATTTT
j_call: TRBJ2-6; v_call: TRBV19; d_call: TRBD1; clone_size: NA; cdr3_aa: CASSSGQVVSGANVLTF; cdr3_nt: TGTGCCAGTAGTTCGGGACAGGTCGTCTCTGGGGCCAACGTCCTGACTTTC
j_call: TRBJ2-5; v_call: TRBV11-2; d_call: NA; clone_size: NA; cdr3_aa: CASSLPPWASSETQYF; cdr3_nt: TGTGCCAGCAGTCTCCCCCCCTGGGCGAGTAGTGAGACCCAGTACTTC
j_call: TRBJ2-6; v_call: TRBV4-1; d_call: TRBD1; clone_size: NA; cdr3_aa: CASSLTTGVGSGANVLTF; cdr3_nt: TGCGCCAGCAGCCTAACGACAGGGGTAGGCTCTGGGGCCAACGTCCTGACTTTC
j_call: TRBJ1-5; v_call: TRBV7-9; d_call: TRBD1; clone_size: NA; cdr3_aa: CASSQTGVANQPQHF; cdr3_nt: TGTGCCAGCAGCCAGACAGGGGTGGCCAATCAGCCCCAGCATTTT
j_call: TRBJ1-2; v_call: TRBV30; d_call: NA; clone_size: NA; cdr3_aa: CAWSFRTTYGYTF; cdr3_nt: TGTGCCTGGAGTTTTAGGACAACCTATGGCTACACCTTC
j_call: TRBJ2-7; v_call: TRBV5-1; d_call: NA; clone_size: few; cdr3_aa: CASSPTDSYEQYF; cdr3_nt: TGCGCCAGCAGCCCCACCGACAGCTACGAGCAGTACTTC
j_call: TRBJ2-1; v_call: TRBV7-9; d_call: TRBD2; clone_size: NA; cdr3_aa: CASSLELASGSPNEQFF; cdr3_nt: TGTGCCAGCAGCTTAGAGTTGGCTAGCGGGAGCCCCAATGAGCAGTTCTTC
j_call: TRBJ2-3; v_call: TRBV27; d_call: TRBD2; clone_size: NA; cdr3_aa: CASSPLMTSGRDGYTDTQYF; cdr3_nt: TGTGCCAGCAGTCCCCTTATGACTAGCGGGAGAGACGGCTACACAGATACGCAGTATTTT
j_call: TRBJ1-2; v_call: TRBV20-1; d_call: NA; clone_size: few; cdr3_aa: CSARTNYGYTF; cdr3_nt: TGCAGTGCTAGGACAAACTATGGCTACACCTTC
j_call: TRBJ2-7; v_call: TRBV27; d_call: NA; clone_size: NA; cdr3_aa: CASSLSPQKSGYHEQYF; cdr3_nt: TGTGCCAGCAGTTTATCCCCACAGAAATCAGGGTACCACGAGCAGTACTTC
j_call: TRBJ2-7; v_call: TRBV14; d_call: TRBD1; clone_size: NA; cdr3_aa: CASSQTGEFTYEQYF; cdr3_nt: TGTGCCAGCAGCCAAACAGGGGAGTTTACCTACGAGCAGTACTTC
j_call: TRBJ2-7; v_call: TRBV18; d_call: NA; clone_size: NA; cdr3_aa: CASSPLELVHEQYF; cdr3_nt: TGTGCCAGCTCACCCCTGGAGTTAGTGCACGAGCAGTACTTC